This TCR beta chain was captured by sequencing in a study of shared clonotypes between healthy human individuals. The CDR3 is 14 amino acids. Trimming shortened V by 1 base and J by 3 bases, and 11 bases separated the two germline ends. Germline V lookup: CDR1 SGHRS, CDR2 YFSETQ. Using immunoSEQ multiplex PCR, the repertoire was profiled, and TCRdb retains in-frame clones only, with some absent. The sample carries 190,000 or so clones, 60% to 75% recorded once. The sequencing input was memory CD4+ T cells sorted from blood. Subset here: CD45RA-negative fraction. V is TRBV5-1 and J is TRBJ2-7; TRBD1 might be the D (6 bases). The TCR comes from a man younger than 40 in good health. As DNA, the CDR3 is TGCGCCAGCAGCTTGACAGGGTCAATCTACGAGCAGTACTTC. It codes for CASSLTGSIYEQYF.